Below, 29 T cell receptor beta chains from the same sample are listed, as sequenced in a study of T-cell reconstitution after alpha-beta-depleted transplantation in children listed by TCRdb under 2016. The protocol used for the library was PCR. Data came from an Illumina HiSeq 2500. TCR library preparation used molecular barcoding, with unique molecular identifiers applied to normalize quantification of the TCRbeta repertoire. TCRdb reprocessing: public reads trimmed at Q25 with fastp, clones called with MiXCR, in-frame beta chains kept. Rows matching on CDR3 protein sequence are summarized as one entry with the most common DNA and genes. A total of about 110,000 distinct CDR3 sequences appear in this sample, 5.5% to 7% of them only once. Of the sample, 23% is held by the ten largest clones. The treatment or condition label, as the study defines it: allogeneic hematopoietic cell transplantation with graft depleted of TCRalphabeta T cells and CD19 B cells.

The sequences come from PBMCs, mostly from graft donor cells, collected 360 days after TCRalphabeta/CD19-depleted stem cell transplant. Every receptor here comes from a male patient under 10 years old who had a stem cell transplant for acute lymphoblastic leukemia, so the T cells may come from the graft donor.

The chain recombines TRBV9 with TRBJ2-5; 7 bases are shared with TRBD2. Germline values: CDR1 SGDLS, CDR2 YYNGEE. The CDR3 has 15 amino acids. Trimming removed 0 bases from V and 5 bases from J; junction bases left unmatched: 7. In DNA, the CDR3 is TGTGCCAGCAGCGTAGAAGGACTAGTGAGGGAGACCCAGTACTTC. Translation gives CASSVEGLVRETQYF.

This clonotype was observed many times. The genes are TRBV7-2 and TRBJ2-1; D uncertain. Germline CDR1 and CDR2: SGHTA and FQGNSA. Trimming cost V 5 bases and J 6 bases, with 8 bases left between them. CDR3 length equals 12 residues. The CDR3 loop is CASSLSLNEQFF. The CDR3 DNA sequence: TGTGCCAGCAGCCTTAGCCTCAATGAGCAGTTCTTC.

Ten or more counts support this clonotype. The CDR3 nucleotides read TGTGCCTTGGGCGGAGGGGATGGCAATCAGCCCCAGCATTTT. This sequence encodes CALGGGDGNQPQHF. The chain couples TRBV10-3 to TRBJ1-5, with a tentative D call TRBD1 (5 bases). The ends were cut back, 11 bases at V and 2 bases at J, with 16 bases in the middle. CDR1 ENHRY and CDR2 SYGVKD come from the germline V gene. This CDR3 comprises 14 residues.

This clonotype appeared many times. This chain connects TRBV18 to TRBJ2-2, with TRBD1 as a possible D gene (6 bases). Per germline, CDR1 KGHSH and CDR2 LQKENI. The CDR3 is made up of 15 amino acids. Trimming took 0 bases from V and 7 from J, leaving 12 bases between them. CDR3 DNA sequence: TGTGCCAGCTCACCACCGGGGCCGGGACACGGGGAGCTGTTTTTT. As protein: CASSPPGPGHGELFF.

This clonotype was observed a handful of times. The chain has TRBV4-3 and TRBJ2-7, with TRBD1 matching 12 bases. Germline V gene lookup returns CDR1 LGHNA and CDR2 YSLEER. V lost 0 bases and J lost 4; bases outside the gene matches: 1. This CDR3 has 15 residues. CDR3 sequence reads: CASSQEGQGAYEQYF. CDR3 nucleotide sequence: TGCGCCAGCAGCCAAGAGGGACAGGGGGCATACGAGCAGTACTTC.

Ten or more counts support this clonotype. V is TRBV29-1 and J is TRBJ2-3; a possible D gene is TRBD2 (6 bases). The CDR3 loop spans 15 amino acids. Germline CDR1 and CDR2: SQVTM and ANQGSEA. V dropped 3 bases and J dropped 2 bases, with 15 bases sitting between them. CDR3 loop: CSVDFRGGPTDTQYF. In nucleotides, the CDR3 is TGCAGCGTTGATTTCCGGGGAGGCCCCACAGATACGCAGTATTTT.

This clonotype was observed many times. This rearrangement joins TRBV4-3 to TRBJ1-1, with D perhaps TRBD1 (5 bases). This CDR3 has 13 amino acids. Germline assignment: CDR1 LGHNA and CDR2 YSLEER. The V end was cut by 0 bases, the J end by 5 bases, with 7 bases between. CDR3 region: CASSQDWGTEAFF. CDR3 nucleotide sequence: TGCGCCAGCAGCCAAGACTGGGGGACTGAAGCTTTCTTT.

This clonotype was seen ten or more times. The V call is TRBV3-1, the J call TRBJ1-2; no definite D call. The CDR3 consists of 13 residues. Germline CDR1 is LGHDT and CDR2 is YNNKEL (reference sequence). V was pared by 1 base and J by 1 base, with 4 bases between. The CDR3 coding sequence is TGTGCCAGCAGCCAAGCCTTTAACTATGGCTACACCTTC. It encodes CASSQAFNYGYTF.

This clonotype was recorded at least ten times. The chain employs TRBV10-3 and TRBJ2-5; D remains unclear. CDR3 length: 12 amino acids. The V and J ends lost 6 bases and 7 bases respectively, with 12 bases between them. The germline CDR1 and CDR2 sequences are ENHRY and SYGVKD. The CDR3 loop reads CAIREERRTQYF. The CDR3 nucleotides read TGTGCCATCAGGGAAGAGCGCCGGACCCAGTACTTC.

This clonotype was found many times. This sequence joins TRBV20-1 and TRBJ1-5; tentative D call: TRBD1 (5 bases). CDR3 length: 15 amino acids. Germline-derived CDR1 and CDR2 are DFQATT and SNEGSKA (reference sequence). V was cut by 1 base and J by 0 bases, with 10 bases left in between. The CDR3 is CSARVSGYSNQPQHF. The DNA for the CDR3 is TGCAGTGCTAGAGTCTCAGGGTATAGCAATCAGCCCCAGCATTTT.

There are many counts of this clonotype. V usage is TRBV12-3 or TRBV12-4 and J usage is TRBJ2-7; tentatively, D is TRBD2 (5 bases). Trimming stripped 6 bases from V and 6 bases from J, with 12 bases between. The CDR3 is 12 residues long. In DNA, the CDR3 is TGTGCCAGCAGGTCCGGAGGAGTCGAGCAGTACTTC. It encodes CASRSGGVEQYF.

This clonotype has a count of ten or more. The chain links TRBV6-4 to TRBJ2-1, with TRBD1 matching 7 bases. The germline CDR1 and CDR2 sequences are MRHNA and SNTAGT. The CDR3 has 17 residues. J was trimmed by 1 base and V by 5 bases; bases with no gene match: 11. DNA for the CDR3: TGTGCCAGCAGTCTGAATATTCGACAGGGTTCCTACAATGAGCAGTTCTTC. This translates into CASSLNIRQGSYNEQFF.

This clonotype was recorded a few times. The V call is TRBV9, the J call TRBJ2-2, with 12 bases lining up with TRBD2. The CDR3 covers 17 residues. Germline loops: CDR1 SGDLS, CDR2 YYNGEE. The V and J ends lost 0 bases and 6 bases, in that order; junction bases with no gene match: 6. The CDR3: CASSVGLAGGRPGELFF. The CDR3 region has the DNA TGTGCCAGCAGCGTAGGCCTAGCGGGAGGGCGACCCGGGGAGCTGTTTTTT.

J is TRBJ1-3 and V is TRBV7-9; D is possibly TRBD1 (5 bases). Germline loops: CDR1 SEHNR, CDR2 FQNEAQ (reference sequence). V shed 1 base and J shed 3 bases, with 13 bases lying between them. CDR3 length: 16 amino acids. The CDR3 sequence is CASSLVRGNFGNTIYF. The CDR3 region has the DNA TGTGCCAGCAGCTTAGTAAGGGGCAATTTTGGAAACACCATATATTTT.

This clonotype showed up many times. V usage is TRBV7-9 and J usage is TRBJ1-2, with 7 bases that match TRBD1. Trimming took 3 bases from V and 2 from J; bases not matched to a gene: 12. The CDR3 sequence is 17 residues long. Looked up from germline, CDR1 is SEHNR and CDR2 is FQNEAQ (reference sequence). DNA of the CDR3: TGTGCCAGCAGCTTTGCGCGGGCAGGGGGTGCAAACTATGGCTACACCTTC. It yields the protein CASSFARAGGANYGYTF.

In its sample, this clonotype was seen many times. The chain links TRBV7-9 to TRBJ2-7; D is unclear. CDR1 and CDR2 from the germline V gene are SEHNR and FQNEAQ (reference sequence). CDR3 length equals 15 residues. Trimming removed 0 bases from V and 3 bases from J, with 12 bases in between. The CDR3 loop reads CASSLALGHHYEQYF. The CDR3 DNA sequence: TGTGCCAGCAGCTTAGCTCTCGGGCACCACTACGAGCAGTACTTC.

This clonotype turned up a few times. The V and J genes are TRBV4-3 and TRBJ2-7; 7 bases fit TRBD1. J was trimmed by 3 bases and V by 0 bases; bases with no gene match: 5. This CDR3 contains 15 residues. In germline, CDR1 is LGHNA, CDR2 YSLEER. The CDR3 spells CASSQEGQGDYEQYF. DNA for the CDR3: TGCGCCAGCAGCCAAGAAGGGCAGGGGGACTACGAGCAGTACTTC.

In its sample, this clonotype was seen many times. This chain connects TRBV7-9 to TRBJ2-1, with 11 bases fitting TRBD1. The V and J ends lost 8 bases and 7 bases, in that order; junction bases with no gene match: 7. The CDR3 covers 14 residues. Germline lookup yields CDR1 SEHNR and CDR2 FQNEAQ (reference sequence). CDR3 region: CASVRTGGKNEQFF. The CDR3 nucleotides read TGTGCCAGCGTGCGGACAGGGGGCAAGAATGAGCAGTTCTTC.

This clonotype was counted many times. This rearrangement joins TRBV24-1 to TRBJ2-7; perhaps TRBD2 as D (6 bases). V lost 4 bases and J lost 7, with 10 bases in between. This CDR3 is 12 amino acids long. Germline V gene lookup returns CDR1 KGHDR and CDR2 SFDVKD. CDR3 DNA: TGTGCCACCAGTGACTTCCGGGGGGAGCAGTACTTC. Translating gives CATSDFRGEQYF.

At least ten counts were recorded for this clonotype. This CDR3 reads CSARDLRGGYYEQYF. The CDR3 DNA reads TGCAGTGCTAGAGATCTGAGGGGCGGATACTACGAGCAGTACTTC. This chain links TRBV20-1 with TRBJ2-7; D is possibly TRBD1 or TRBD2 (5 bases each). Per the germline V gene, CDR1 is DFQATT and CDR2 is SNEGSKA (reference sequence). V dropped 0 bases and J dropped 3 bases, with 15 bases sitting between them. The CDR3 consists of 15 residues.

This clonotype appeared a few times. This chain links TRBV4-2 with TRBJ1-4; D uncertain. CDR3 length equals 16 residues. The V end was cut by 1 base, the J end by 7 bases, with 16 bases between. Germline CDR1 reads LGHNA; CDR2 reads YNFKEQ. This chain's CDR3 is CASSQGRGPVTEKLFF. CDR3 coding DNA: TGTGCCAGCAGCCAAGGGAGAGGCCCAGTCACTGAAAAACTGTTTTTT.

The table lists this clonotype with many counts. The rearrangement uses TRBV2 and TRBJ1-1, with D unclear. The CDR3 has 14 amino acids. Germline loops: CDR1 SNHLY, CDR2 FYNNEI. The V end lost 3 bases, the J end lost 3 bases, and 11 bases lay between the germline ends. The CDR3 loop is CASSDIGRDTEAFF. CDR3 bases: TGTGCCAGCAGTGACATCGGGAGGGACACTGAAGCTTTCTTT.

This clonotype was recorded many times. The V and J genes are TRBV28 and TRBJ2-3; tentative D call: TRBD2 (6 bases). This CDR3 region has 16 residues. Trimming removed 1 base from V and 0 bases from J, with 11 bases in between. Germline V gene sequence: CDR1 MDHEN, CDR2 SYDVKM. The CDR3 sequence is CASSLFAGWSTDTQYF. Written as DNA, the CDR3 is TGTGCCAGCAGTTTATTTGCGGGATGGAGCACAGATACGCAGTATTTT.

This clonotype has ten or more counts. The J gene is TRBJ2-7, the V gene TRBV9; no firm D call. The germline V gene encodes CDR1 SGDLS and CDR2 YYNGEE. V was clipped by 0 bases and J by 1 base, with 17 bases between them. The CDR3 is 17 amino acids. This chain's CDR3 is CASSVGSQPAPSYEQYF. CDR3 bases: TGTGCCAGCAGCGTAGGTTCCCAGCCAGCCCCATCCTACGAGCAGTACTTC. Supplemented by reference TRBV9 and TRBJ2-7, the full variable domain reads DSGVTQTPKHLITATGQRVTLRCSPRSGDLSVYWYQQSLDQGLQFLIQYYNGEERAKGNILERFSAQQFPDLHSELNLSSLELGDSALYFCASSVGSQPAPSYEQYFGPGTRLTVT.

This clonotype was counted ten times or more. This sequence joins TRBV4-3 and TRBJ2-3, with TRBD2 identical over 11 bases. The CDR3 sequence is 15 residues long. Unmatched junction bases numbered 9, after V lost 0 bases and J lost 13 bases. In germline, CDR1 is LGHNA, CDR2 YSLEER. The chain's CDR3 is CASSQDLRLAGWEYF. The CDR3, as DNA: TGCGCCAGCAGCCAAGATCTTCGACTAGCGGGATGGGAGTATTTT.

This clonotype was observed many times. V usage is TRBV28 and J usage is TRBJ2-5; D gene unclear. The CDR3 contains 12 residues. Trimming left V 5 bases short and J 7 bases short, with 11 bases between. Germline CDR1 and CDR2: MDHEN and SYDVKM. CDR3 sequence (DNA): TGTGCCAGCAGTGGCACCGTCGGGACCCAGTACTTC. As protein: CASSGTVGTQYF. Drawing the rest from reference TRBV28 and TRBJ2-5, the complete variable domain is DVKVTQSSRYLVKRTGEKVFLECVQDMDHENMFWYRQDPGLGLRLIYFSYDVKMKEKGDIPEGYSVSREKKERFSLILESASTNQTSMYLCASSGTVGTQYFGPGTRLLVL.

This chain connects TRBV6-5 to TRBJ1-4; D is undetermined. This CDR3 is built from 14 residues. The germline V and J ends were trimmed by 6 bases and 1 base, with 9 bases remaining between them. Germline CDR1 MNHEY, CDR2 SVGAGI. Written as DNA, the CDR3 is TGTGCCAGCAGAAGAGGGATAACTAATGAAAAACTGTTTTTT. Its protein is CASRRGITNEKLFF.

This clonotype was seen many times. In nucleotides, the CDR3 is TGCAGTGCTTCCCCCGGGACAGGGGGCTACGAGCAGTACTTC. Translating it yields CSASPGTGGYEQYF. The J gene is TRBJ2-7, the V gene TRBV20-1; 11 nucleotides line up with TRBD1. The CDR3 runs to 14 residues. V lost 5 bases, J lost 3 bases, and 6 bases stayed unmatched. The germline gives CDR1 DFQATT, CDR2 SNEGSKA (reference sequence).

The rearrangement uses TRBV6-2 or TRBV6-3 and TRBJ1-5, with D uncertain. This CDR3 spans 17 amino acids. Germline assignment: CDR1 MNHEY and CDR2 SVGEGT. V lost 2 bases and J lost 0, with 14 bases in between. CDR3: CASSYPVAIYSNQPQHF. The CDR3 bases are TGTGCCAGCAGTTACCCCGTGGCAATTTATAGCAATCAGCCCCAGCATTTT.